These 13 T cell receptor beta chains share one sample of origin, sequenced in a study of blood T cell repertoires in COVID-19. The table came from immunoSEQ multiplex PCR; TCRdb's copy has only in-frame clones and leaves some out. This table holds some 40,000 clones, 69% found once. The sequencing sample was made of peripheral blood. The receptors were sampled from a man older than 75 with acute or convalescent COVID-19.

The CDR3: CASRRLRQGVIRSGGSGYTF. For the CDR3, the DNA is TGTGCCAGCAGGCGGCTGCGACAGGGTGTAATTCGAAGTGGAGGTTCTGGCTACACCTTC. The chain combines TRBV6-4 with TRBJ1-2; 7 bases fit TRBD1. Germline V gene sequence: CDR1 MRHNA, CDR2 SNTAGT. Trimming at V came to 6 bases and at J to 7 bases, leaving 29 bases not matched to a gene. CDR3 length: 20 residues.

The CDR3 loop reads CASSTRLGAEQFF. In DNA form, the CDR3 reads TGTGCCAGCAGCACCCGACTAGGGGCTGAGCAGTTCTTC. The V call is TRBV11-3, the J call TRBJ2-1, with TRBD2 as a possible D gene (6 bases). The CDR3 is 13 amino acids. Per germline, CDR1 SGHNT and CDR2 YENEEA. V lost 5 bases and J 9 bases, leaving 14 bases between the germline ends.

Worth noting for this clone: One junction end does not reproduce the germline sequence, and a read error may be involved. The J gene is TRBJ1-1, the V gene TRBV7-9; TRBD1 is a possible D gene (5 bases). CDR1 and CDR2 from the germline V gene are SEHNR and FQNEAQ (reference sequence). The CDR3 sequence is 14 residues long. CDR3 nucleotides: TGTGCCAGCAGCCCTTATCTCGAGGGGCGGGGGGGGATCTTT. It encodes CASSPYLEGRGGIF.

This chain links TRBV13 with TRBJ2-7; tentatively, D is TRBD1 (5 bases). From germline, CDR1 is PRHDT and CDR2 FYEKMQ (reference sequence). The CDR3 covers 13 residues. V lost 5 bases and J 7 bases, leaving 15 bases between the germline ends. The CDR3 region has the DNA TGTGCCAGCAGCCGCCAGGGCCTCCTTGAGCAGTACTTC. Protein: CASSRQGLLEQYF.

This clone was counted once. The chain carries TRBV6-6 and TRBJ2-3; 7 bases match TRBD1. The CDR3 consists of 14 residues. V gave up 3 bases and J gave up 4 bases; unmatched junction bases: 4. CDR1 and CDR2 (germline): MNHNY, SVGAGI (reference sequence). CDR3 protein: CASSYSGTADTQYF. DNA of the CDR3: TGTGCCAGCAGTTATTCGGGGACAGCAGATACGCAGTATTTT.

Here the CDR3 DNA reads TGTGCCAGCAGCCCGAGTGCGGGAACCGCGGGGGAGCAGTACTTC. Protein product: CASSPSAGTAGEQYF. The chain carries TRBV7-6 and TRBJ2-7, with D possibly TRBD2 on 6 matching bases. V lost 5 bases and J lost 7, with 21 bases in between. CDR3 length: 15 residues. Per germline, CDR1 SGHVS and CDR2 FNYEAQ. Full variable domain (missing parts from reference TRBV7-6 and TRBJ2-7): GAGVSQSPRYKVTKRGQDVALRCDPISGHVSLYWYRQALGQGPEFLTYFNYEAQQDKSGLPNDRFSAERPEGSISTLTIQRTEQRDSAMYRCASSPSAGTAGEQYFGPGTRLTVT.

This rearrangement joins TRBV13 to TRBJ2-1; 10 bases agree with TRBD1. Per the germline V gene, CDR1 is PRHDT and CDR2 is FYEKMQ (reference sequence). CDR3 size: 15 residues. Losses at the gene ends were 2 bases for V and 7 bases for J; bases not matched to a gene: 5. The CDR3 DNA sequence: TGTGCCAGCAGCTTAAGCGGACAGGGGGTTAATGAGCAGTTCTTC. Protein product: CASSLSGQGVNEQFF.

The gene calls are TRBV16 and TRBJ2-1; 10 nucleotides align to TRBD1. This CDR3 contains 15 residues. From germline, CDR1 is KGHSY and CDR2 FQNENV. The trim removed 6 bases at V and 1 base at J, leaving 3 bases unmatched. The CDR3 is CASSDRGQSYNEQFF. DNA of the CDR3: TGTGCCAGCAGTGACAGGGGGCAATCCTACAATGAGCAGTTCTTC.

The gene calls are TRBV5-4 and TRBJ1-1; a weak D match, TRBD1 (6 bases). Germline values: CDR1 SGHNT, CDR2 YYREEE (reference sequence). The CDR3 sequence is 18 residues long. V dropped 4 bases and J dropped 5 bases, with 27 bases sitting between them. The CDR3 region is CASSGPPGTAAGVTEAFF. DNA of the CDR3: TGTGCCAGCAGCGGGCCCCCCGGGACGGCGGCAGGGGTGACTGAAGCTTTCTTT.

The chain has TRBV19 and TRBJ2-6, with TRBD1 identical over 7 bases. CDR1 is LNHDA and CDR2 is SQIVND in the germline V gene (reference sequence). The CDR3 sequence is 16 residues long. The J segment lost 0 bases and the V segment lost 5 bases, leaving 4 bases of the junction unmatched. For the CDR3, the DNA is TGTGCCAGTAGTGGGGGACAGCACTCTGGGGCCAACGTCCTGACTTTC. Its translation is CASSGGQHSGANVLTF.

The chain recombines TRBV5-1 with TRBJ2-3; D might be TRBD1 (6 bases). Trimming left V 4 bases short and J 0 bases short, with 18 bases between. The CDR3 has 17 amino acids. The germline V gene encodes CDR1 SGHRS and CDR2 YFSETQ. CDR3 residues: CASSLADRYSSTDTQYF. CDR3 sequence (DNA): TGCGCCAGCAGCCTCGCCGACAGGTACTCTAGCACAGATACGCAGTATTTT.

This clone was found a few times. The V and J genes are TRBV6-4 and TRBJ1-1; D unresolved. The CDR3 totals 15 residues. Germline V gene data show CDR1 as MRHNA and CDR2 as SNTAGT. V lost 6 bases, J lost 3 bases, and 17 bases lay in between. The CDR3 DNA follows: TGTGCCAGCAGAAAACACACAGCACGACACACTGAAGCTTTCTTT. It translates to CASRKHTARHTEAFF.

The chain joins TRBV4-3 to TRBJ2-1; possible D gene TRBD2, 6 bases. CDR1 is LGHNA, CDR2 YSLEER, per germline. The CDR3 totals 16 residues. Trimming left V 1 base short and J 8 bases short, with 18 bases between. CDR3 sequence: CASSQAYGSPGDEQFF. CDR3 in DNA: TGCGCCAGCAGCCAAGCGTACGGGAGTCCCGGCGATGAGCAGTTCTTC.